This T cell receptor beta chain was recovered during a study of blood T cell repertoires in COVID-19. Study-wide background: Some COVID-19 samples were acute and others convalescent; all came from the United States, Italy and Spain.

This table comes from immunoSEQ multiplex PCR, and its TCRdb copy is limited to in-frame clones, with some not included. The table lists about 220,000 clones, 85% to 90% of them singletons, with roughly a tenth in the top ten. Germline CDR1 reads MGHRA; CDR2 reads YSYEKL. J lost 3 bases, V lost 4 bases, and 9 bases had no gene match. The CDR3 is 17 residues long. The rearrangement uses TRBV4-1 and TRBJ1-6, with 7 positions matching TRBD1. The receptor was isolated from a woman aged 50 to 65 with COVID-19, enrolled during active disease. The specimen was peripheral blood. The CDR3 sequence: CASSPQGGGGYNSPLHF. CDR3 DNA: TGCGCCAGCAGCCCCCAGGGGGGCGGAGGCTATAATTCACCCCTCCACTTT.